This T cell receptor (beta chain) was retrieved from a study of T cells in Graves' hyperthyroidism and ophthalmopathy. In its sample, this clonotype was seen a few times. Its antigen is still unknown. Study results and limitations: Researchers found most expanded thyroid clonotypes above 0.001 in blood as well. The model foresaw ophthalmopathy a median roughly 6.3 months prior to onset. From stable hyperthyroidism, ophthalmopathy was separated by a 13 V-J model.

RNA transcripts were the template for amplifying TCR beta CDR3 regions. Using the HTBI primer set, a first-round RT-PCR was run on the TCR CDR3. TCRdb re-analysed the multiplex PCR reads in MiXCR, keeping a single row per CDR3 protein. There are 640,000 or so distinct CDR3 sequences in the sample; approximately 15% occur only once, and over 6% lies in the top ten. Germline V CDR1 and CDR2: SGHDN, FVKESK. Between the trimmed V and J ends, which lost 5 bases and 4 bases, there was a span of 21 bases. This CDR3 has 17 amino acids. The chain links TRBV14 to TRBJ2-1, with D possibly matching TRBD2 (6 bases). This TCR derives from a young woman with Graves' ophthalmopathy. Sequenced sample: blood. The CDR3 loop is CASSGRVNSGGYNEQFF. The CDR3 nucleotides read TGTGCCAGCAGCGGCAGGGTGAATAGCGGAGGTTACAATGAGCAGTTCTTC.